The 20 T cell receptor beta chains given below trace back to one sample, sequenced in a study of T cell repertoires in cytomegalovirus infection. TCRdb fed the reads into MiXCR, producing one record per CDR3 protein. This table has roughly 230,000 distinct CDR3 sequences, 6% to 8% appearing once. The source material was PBMCs. Receptor source: a human donor in good health (CMV status not recorded). Some clones in this sample may be carry-over from other donors' samples.

This clonotype was observed many times. This chain connects TRBV6-5 to TRBJ2-3, with a tentative D call TRBD1 (6 bases). Deletions cut 3 bases from V and 5 bases from J, with 12 bases between. Germline V gene sequence: CDR1 MNHEY, CDR2 SVGAGI. The CDR3 is 14 residues long. CDR3 region: CASSYYRAEDTQYF. The CDR3 bases are TGTGCCAGCAGTTATTACAGGGCGGAAGATACGCAGTATTTT.

V gene TRBV29-1 combines with J gene TRBJ2-7; D is ambiguous. V was pared by 4 bases and J by 2 bases, with 6 bases between. The CDR3 is 11 amino acids. Germline assignment: CDR1 SQVTM and CDR2 ANQGSEA. The CDR3 loop is CSVGHPYEQYF. CDR3 coding DNA: TGCAGCGTTGGACACCCCTACGAGCAGTACTTC.

There are many counts of this clonotype. CDR3 sequence reads: CASHLGGETQYF. The CDR3 bases are TGTGCCAGCCACTTAGGGGGGGAGACCCAGTACTTC. The rearrangement uses TRBV2 and TRBJ2-5, with D perhaps given as TRBD1 or TRBD2 (6 bases each). Germline V CDR1 and CDR2: SNHLY, FYNNEI. The germline V and J ends were trimmed by 8 bases and 5 bases, with 12 bases remaining between them. The CDR3 contains 12 residues.

The rearrangement joins TRBV2 to TRBJ2-2; weak D call: TRBD1 (5 bases). The CDR3 spans 13 residues. The germline V gene has CDR1 SNHLY and CDR2 FYNNEI. V lost 7 bases and J 4 bases, leaving 10 bases between the germline ends. This chain's CDR3 is CASKLGATGELFF. The CDR3 bases are TGTGCCAGCAAATTAGGGGCCACCGGGGAGCTGTTTTTT. The entire variable domain, with the rest obtained from reference TRBV2 and TRBJ2-2, is as follows: EPEVTQTPSHQVTQMGQEVILRCVPISNHLYFYWYRQILGQKVEFLVSFYNNEISEKSEIFDDQFSVERPDGSNFTLKIRSTKLEDSAMYFCASKLGATGELFFGEGSRLTVL.

This clonotype appeared many times. V is TRBV7-2 and J is TRBJ2-5; D is unclear. The germline gives CDR1 SGHTA, CDR2 FQGNSA. The CDR3 extends over 14 amino acids. V was clipped by 5 bases and J by 5 bases, with 15 bases between them. The CDR3 reads CASSLGPLPETQYF. The CDR3 DNA reads as TGTGCCAGCAGCCTCGGACCGCTACCGGAGACCCAGTACTTC.

This clonotype was observed at least ten times. The chain combines TRBV9 with TRBJ2-3; D perhaps matches TRBD2 (6 bases). V was pared by 3 bases and J by 3 bases, with 17 bases between. The CDR3 sequence is 16 residues long. CDR1 and CDR2 from the germline V gene are SGDLS and YYNGEE. CDR3 DNA sequence: TGTGCCAGCAGCGGTCCCGTGCGCGGGGTGACAGATACGCAGTATTTT. Encoded protein: CASSGPVRGVTDTQYF.

This clonotype was detected a few times. The rearrangement uses TRBV19 and TRBJ1-1, with TRBD1 as a possible D gene (6 bases). Germline lookup yields CDR1 LNHDA and CDR2 SQIVND (reference sequence). This CDR3 contains 14 residues. The V gene lost 3 bases and the J gene lost 6 bases, with 14 bases spanning the gap. The CDR3: CASSIAGEYPEAFF. In nucleotides, the CDR3 is TGTGCCAGTAGTATTGCAGGGGAGTACCCTGAAGCTTTCTTT. Based on the CDR3 plus reference TRBV19 and TRBJ1-1, the full variable domain is DGGITQSPKYLFRKEGQNVTLSCEQNLNHDAMYWYRQDPGQGLRLIYYSQIVNDFQKGDIAEGYSVSREKKESFPLTVTSAQKNPTAFYLCASSIAGEYPEAFFGQGTRLTVV.

This clonotype was picked up many times. J is TRBJ2-3 and V is TRBV7-8; TRBD1 matches at 9 bases. J lost 2 bases, V lost 2 bases, and 5 bases had no gene match. The CDR3 has 16 amino acids. The V gene's germline CDR1 is SGHVS and CDR2 FQNEAQ. The CDR3 DNA reads TGTGCCAGCAGCTTACTGACAGGGGGGACCACAGATACGCAGTATTTT. Translated: CASSLLTGGTTDTQYF.

This clonotype was seen many times. The J gene is TRBJ1-3, the V gene TRBV24-1, with D possibly matching TRBD1 (6 bases). This CDR3 comprises 19 residues. The germline V gene encodes CDR1 KGHDR and CDR2 SFDVKD. Trimming pared 8 bases from V and 0 bases from J, leaving 25 bases between. This CDR3 reads CATTTPGSDSPNSGNTIYF. The CDR3 DNA reads TGTGCCACCACTACCCCGGGCTCGGACAGCCCTAACTCTGGAAACACCATATATTTT.

The table lists this clonotype with many counts. The J gene is TRBJ1-1, the V gene TRBV11-3, with 8 bases aligning to TRBD1. Looked up from germline, CDR1 is SGHNT and CDR2 is YENEEA. The junction had 5 bases not matched to a gene; V was cut back by 1 base and J by 10 bases. CDR3 size: 13 residues. The CDR3 nucleotides are TGTGCCAGCAGCTTAGGTCCCGGGACAGGAGCTTTCTTT. Translating gives CASSLGPGTGAFF.

This clonotype was observed a handful of times. The gene calls are TRBV30 and TRBJ1-2; no clear D. Germline values: CDR1 GTSNPN, CDR2 SVGIG (reference sequence). The ends were cut back, 0 bases at V and 8 bases at J, with 16 bases in the middle. The CDR3 is 14 amino acids. CDR3 residues: CAWSVVVTSGGYTF. CDR3 DNA sequence: TGTGCCTGGAGTGTAGTGGTTACTTCGGGCGGCTACACCTTC.

This clonotype appeared many times. The chain employs TRBV6-4 and TRBJ1-5; no reliable D call. CDR3 length: 13 amino acids. V was trimmed by 6 bases and J by 4 bases, leaving 10 bases between them. Germline V gives CDR1 MRHNA, CDR2 SNTAGT. The CDR3 DNA is TGTGCCAGCAGGGAAGAACGAAATCAGCCCCAGCATTTT. Amino acids: CASREERNQPQHF.

This clonotype was seen many times. This chain joins TRBV7-2 and TRBJ1-1, with 10 nucleotides matching TRBD1. Germline-derived CDR1 and CDR2 are SGHTA and FQGNSA. V dropped 2 bases and J dropped 10; count of bases not matched to a gene: 4. The CDR3 runs 13 residues. For the CDR3, the DNA is TGTGCCAGCAGCTTAAGGACAGGGGGAGCAGCTTTCTTT. It codes for CASSLRTGGAAFF.

This clonotype has at least ten counts. The genes are TRBV20-1 and TRBJ1-5; 8 bases line up with TRBD1. Germline-derived CDR1 and CDR2 are DFQATT and SNEGSKA (reference sequence). The CDR3 spans 15 residues. Losses at the gene ends were 5 bases for V and 3 bases for J; bases not matched to a gene: 9. The CDR3 loop reads CSASDRVAPNQPQHF. Written as DNA, the CDR3 is TGCAGTGCTTCGGACAGGGTGGCCCCCAATCAGCCCCAGCATTTT.

The chain joins TRBV3-1 to TRBJ2-2, with no clear D. CDR3 length: 14 amino acids. V lost 4 bases, J lost 6 bases, and 12 bases lay in between. Germline values: CDR1 LGHDT, CDR2 YNNKEL (reference sequence). CDR3 loop: CASSLRLRAGELFF. CDR3 DNA: TGTGCCAGCAGCCTACGGCTTCGCGCCGGGGAGCTGTTTTTT.

This clonotype was recorded many times. CDR3 loop: CASTLQPGTEAFF. CDR3 coding DNA: TGTGCCAGCACCCTACAACCGGGGACTGAAGCTTTCTTT. The chain recombines TRBV7-2 with TRBJ1-1; no reliable D call. The CDR3 consists of 13 residues. Between the trimmed V and J ends, which lost 7 bases and 5 bases, there was a span of 14 bases. Germline V lookup: CDR1 SGHTA, CDR2 FQGNSA.

This clonotype was observed at least ten times. The rearrangement joins TRBV6-2 or TRBV6-3 to TRBJ2-5; 8 nucleotides agree with TRBD1. J gave up 7 bases and V 7 bases, and 8 bases lay outside the gene matches. Per germline, CDR1 MNHEY and CDR2 SVGEGT. The CDR3 totals 13 residues. CDR3 sequence (DNA): TGTGCCAGCACAGCGGACAGGGTGGGGACCCAGTACTTC. Translating it yields CASTADRVGTQYF.

The chain combines TRBV10-3 with TRBJ2-1; possible D gene TRBD1, 6 bases. Trimming removed 4 bases from V and 9 bases from J, with 10 bases in between. Looked up from germline, CDR1 is ENHRY and CDR2 is SYGVKD. The CDR3 totals 12 residues. The CDR3 DNA sequence: TGTGCCATCAGTGGTCAGGGGCTTGAGCAGTTCTTC. This encodes CAISGQGLEQFF.

The chain has TRBV5-1 and TRBJ1-2; unclear D gene. The CDR3 has 15 residues. CDR1 and CDR2 (germline): SGHRS, YFSETQ. V lost 0 bases, J lost 0 bases, and 9 bases lay in between. CDR3 in amino acids: CASSLGQTSNYGYTF. The CDR3 region has the DNA TGCGCCAGCAGCTTGGGGCAGACATCTAACTATGGCTACACCTTC. Full variable domain (remainder filled in from reference TRBV5-1 and TRBJ1-2): KAGVTQTPRYLIKTRGQQVTLSCSPISGHRSVSWYQQTPGQGLQFLFEYFSETQRNKGNFPGRFSGRQFSNSRSEMNVSTLELGDSALYLCASSLGQTSNYGYTFGSGTRLTVV.

This clonotype showed up many times. The chain joins TRBV7-2 to TRBJ1-1; D unresolved. Trimming left V 4 bases short and J 6 bases short, with 18 bases between. Germline V gene sequence: CDR1 SGHTA, CDR2 FQGNSA. The CDR3 extends over 15 amino acids. The CDR3 protein is CASSSDGRWRAEAFF. CDR3 sequence (DNA): TGTGCCAGCAGCTCGGACGGACGGTGGAGGGCTGAAGCTTTCTTT.